This T cell receptor (beta chain) was obtained from a study of shared clonotypes between healthy human individuals. Investigators divided CD4+ cells into CD45RA+ naive and CD45RA-negative memory subsets. The CDR3 extends over 13 amino acids. The V end was cut by 4 bases, the J end by 1 base, with 7 bases between. Germline assignment: CDR1 SGHTA and CDR2 FQGTGA. This clone came up once. Its antigen is currently unknown. Libraries were prepared by immunoSEQ multiplex PCR; TCRdb keeps only in-frame clonotypes and omits some of them. The table has fewer than 1.8 million clones, 97% to 99% seen once; the top ten hold around 0.38%. The study, taken as a whole, reports: Clonotypes shared by all four sorted-subset donors had higher generation probabilities than non-shared clonotypes.

The sequence was collected from a young man in good health. The rearrangement joins TRBV7-3 to TRBJ2-5; D uncertain. Sequencing was carried out using naive CD4+ T cells sorted from blood. Subset described: CD45RA+ positively selected. Here the CDR3 reads CASSSLGQETQYF. For the CDR3, the DNA is TGTGCCAGCAGCTCCCTGGGCCAAGAGACCCAGTACTTC.